This T cell receptor (beta chain) was captured in a study of cytomegalovirus exposure and HLA in healthy donors. This clone was seen a single time. It was with 60 Vbeta and 13 Jbeta primers that the PCR ran. Assay used: immunoSEQ multiplex PCR; TCRdb lists only in-frame clones, some missing. The sample consists of over 35,000 clones, approximately 70% of them appearing once. The germline V and J ends were trimmed by 0 bases and 7 bases, with 12 bases remaining between them. The germline V gene has CDR1 GTSNPN and CDR2 SVGIG (reference sequence). CDR3 length: 14 amino acids. The TCR originated in a man aged 35 to 55 in good health and CMV-seronegative. The rearrangement uses TRBV30 and TRBJ1-4; D is undetermined. The sequenced sample was PBMCs. CDR3 in amino acids: CAWSVHSSGEKLFF. CDR3 sequence (DNA): TGTGCCTGGAGTGTACATTCCTCGGGTGAAAAACTGTTTTTT.